Reported below is one TCR beta chain. What it binds is not known. CDR1 and CDR2 from the germline V gene are SGHRS and YFSETQ. The V segment lost 4 bases and the J segment 4 bases; nucleotides outside the gene matches: 4. The length of the CDR3 is 15 residues. The source of the sample is a study of cytomegalovirus exposure and HLA in healthy donors. Study conclusions and caveats: The study recorded 150 to 200 TCR beta chains that were cytomegalovirus-associated.

Researchers ran the PCR with 60 Vbeta and 13 Jbeta primers. In the source study's methods: About 80 million unique TCR beta chains, around 11 million of them shared, were counted by a later analysis. Repertoires were generated with immunoSEQ multiplex PCR, while TCRdb's copy carries only in-frame clones and drops some. The V and J calls and clone size were taken over from that table, and D and trimming were inferred from the DNA. The sample includes 90,000 or so clones, about 69% of them seen just once. The sample was PBMCs. The source of this sequence is a young woman in good health and CMV-seropositive. The chain recombines TRBV5-1 with TRBJ2-1; 11 bases fit TRBD2. The CDR3 coding sequence is TGCGCCAGCAGCGCGGGACTAGCGGATTACAATGAGCAGTTCTTC. This translates into CASSAGLADYNEQFF.